This T cell receptor (beta chain) appears in the sequencing data of a study of neurological immune-mediated disorders. Sorted libraries were made with some 1 million CD4+ or CD8+ T cells. This clonotype was seen ten or more times. TCRdb itself ran the 5' RACE reads through MiXCR, one entry per CDR3 protein. Of 11,000 to 15,000 distinct CDR3 sequences listed, about 13% are singletons. Trimming stripped 2 bases from V and 7 bases from J, with 11 bases between. The CDR3 runs to 14 residues. Germline V lookup: CDR1 KGHDR, CDR2 SFDVKD. The origin of this receptor is a female donor with HTLV-1-associated myelopathy (HAM/TSP). Input material: CD8+ T cells from blood. This sequence joins TRBV24-1 and TRBJ1-5, with TRBD1 as a possible D gene (6 bases). In DNA form, the CDR3 reads TGTGCCACCAGTGATTCGGCAGGGGACCAGCCCCAGCATTTT. Translated, it gives CATSDSAGDQPQHF.